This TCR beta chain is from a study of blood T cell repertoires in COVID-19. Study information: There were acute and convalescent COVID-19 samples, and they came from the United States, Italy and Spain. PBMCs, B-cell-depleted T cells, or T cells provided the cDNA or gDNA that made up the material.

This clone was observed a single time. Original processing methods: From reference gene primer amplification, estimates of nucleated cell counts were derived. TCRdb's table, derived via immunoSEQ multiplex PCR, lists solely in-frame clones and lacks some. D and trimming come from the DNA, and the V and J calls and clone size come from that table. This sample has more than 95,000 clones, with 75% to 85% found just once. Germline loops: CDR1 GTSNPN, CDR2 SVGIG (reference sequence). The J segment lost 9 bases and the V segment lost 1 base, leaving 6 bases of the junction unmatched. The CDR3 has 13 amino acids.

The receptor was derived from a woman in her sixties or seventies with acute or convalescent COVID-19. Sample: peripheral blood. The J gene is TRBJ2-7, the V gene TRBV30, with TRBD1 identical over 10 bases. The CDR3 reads CAWSGTGGVVQYF. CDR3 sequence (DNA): TGTGCCTGGAGTGGGACAGGGGGGGTTGTGCAGTACTTC.